What follows are 10 T cell receptor beta chains derived from one specimen sequenced in a study of cytomegalovirus exposure and HLA in healthy donors. The study ran its PCR with 60 Vbeta and 13 Jbeta primers. The table came from immunoSEQ multiplex PCR; TCRdb's copy has only in-frame clones and leaves some out. The sample consists of fewer than 150,000 clones, 75% to 80% of them appearing once. The source material was PBMCs. Receptors were obtained from a man between 18 and 35 years old in good health and CMV-seronegative.

This chain joins TRBV19 and TRBJ1-2; TRBD1 matches at 8 bases. The length of the CDR3 is 12 residues. Trimming took 8 bases from V and 4 from J; bases not matched to a gene: 3. Germline V gene lookup returns CDR1 LNHDA and CDR2 SQIVND (reference sequence). The CDR3 nucleotides read TGTGCCAGTGCGGACAGGGCCTATGGCTACACCTTC. This gives the protein CASADRAYGYTF. Full variable domain (remainder filled in from reference TRBV19 and TRBJ1-2): DGGITQSPKYLFRKEGQNVTLSCEQNLNHDAMYWYRQDPGQGLRLIYYSQIVNDFQKGDIAEGYSVSREKKESFPLTVTSAQKNPTAFYLCASADRAYGYTFGSGTRLTVV.

V usage is TRBV7-9 and J usage is TRBJ1-1; possibly TRBD1 for D (6 bases). This CDR3 contains 14 residues. V was clipped by 0 bases and J by 5 bases, with 10 bases between them. The germline V gene has CDR1 SEHNR and CDR2 FQNEAQ (reference sequence). Here the CDR3 DNA reads TGTGCCAGCAGCTTAGCGCAGGGGTGGACTGAAGCTTTCTTT. Its protein is CASSLAQGWTEAFF.

V is TRBV6-5 and J is TRBJ2-7; D may be TRBD2 (8 bases). Germline V lookup: CDR1 MNHEY, CDR2 SVGAGI. The germline V and J ends were trimmed by 0 bases and 5 bases, with 14 bases remaining between them. This CDR3 region has 15 residues. The CDR3 region is CASSYSTGTSDEQYF. DNA for the CDR3: TGTGCCAGCAGTTACTCGACAGGGACTAGTGACGAGCAGTACTTC.

Remarks on this clone: The CDR3 carries no conserved terminal phenylalanine or tryptophan, so it likely arises from a read error. The limits of the CDR3 on the DNA are not certain, so only TCRdb's listed CDR3 is given. The rearrangement links TRBV29-1 to TRBJ1-2. Germline V gene data show CDR1 as SQVTM and CDR2 as ANQGSEA. The CDR3 totals 9 residues, both ends included. The CDR3 sequence: CSVEDAERI.

The rearrangement joins TRBV25-1 to TRBJ2-1; the D is unclear. The germline V and J ends were trimmed by 2 bases and 6 bases, with 11 bases remaining between them. The CDR3 has 14 residues. Germline V gene lookup returns CDR1 MGHDK and CDR2 SYGVNS. The CDR3 DNA sequence: TGTGCCAGCAGTGAAGCCCAGAGGCTCAATGAGCAGTTCTTC. It translates to CASSEAQRLNEQFF.

The chain carries TRBV5-1 and TRBJ2-7; tentative D call: TRBD1 (7 bases). This CDR3 spans 16 amino acids. Germline V CDR1 and CDR2: SGHRS, YFSETQ. Trimming left V 0 bases short and J 3 bases short, with 16 bases between. CDR3 sequence reads: CASSLEGRGQSYEQYF. CDR3 nucleotide sequence: TGCGCCAGCAGCTTGGAGGGGCGGGGACAGAGCTACGAGCAGTACTTC. The full variable domain, completed using reference TRBV5-1 and TRBJ2-7, is KAGVTQTPRYLIKTRGQQVTLSCSPISGHRSVSWYQQTPGQGLQFLFEYFSETQRNKGNFPGRFSGRQFSNSRSEMNVSTLELGDSALYLCASSLEGRGQSYEQYFGPGTRLTVT.

The chain uses TRBV19 and TRBJ1-3; D unresolved. V shed 3 bases and J shed 7 bases, with 16 bases lying between them. Germline V CDR1 and CDR2: LNHDA, SQIVND (reference sequence). The CDR3 spans 15 residues. The CDR3, as DNA: TGTGCCAGTAGTATTTTGACTTCGGGATCCAACACCATATATTTT. It yields the protein CASSILTSGSNTIYF.

The chain is built from TRBV6-1 and TRBJ2-5; TRBD2 agrees at 12 bases. V lost 7 bases to trimming and J lost 4 bases; unmatched junction nucleotides: 4. In germline, CDR1 is MNHNS, CDR2 SASEGT. The CDR3 is 14 amino acids. CDR3 nucleotides: TGTGCCAGCAAAGTGGGACTAGCGGGAGAGACCCAGTACTTC. Its translation: CASKVGLAGETQYF.

V is TRBV13 and J is TRBJ2-5; possibly TRBD1 for D (5 bases). V was pared by 6 bases and J by 0 bases, with 14 bases between. The CDR3 sequence is 15 residues long. From germline, CDR1 is PRHDT and CDR2 FYEKMQ (reference sequence). CDR3 loop: CASSSRDPYQETQYF. CDR3 nucleotide sequence: TGTGCCAGCAGTTCCAGGGATCCGTACCAAGAGACCCAGTACTTC.

The genes are TRBV7-9 and TRBJ2-3; 7 positions match TRBD1. CDR3 size: 17 residues. CDR1 is SEHNR, CDR2 FQNEAQ, per germline (reference sequence). V was clipped by 5 bases and J by 2 bases; unmatched bases: 13. CDR3 residues: CASSIMMTGRNTDTQYF. The CDR3 DNA sequence: TGTGCCAGCAGCATAATGATGACAGGGCGTAACACAGATACGCAGTATTTT.